This TCR beta chain came from a study of OX40 agonist ivuxolimab in advanced cancers. The CDR3 is made up of 14 amino acids. Deletions cut 5 bases from V and 7 bases from J, with 12 bases between. In germline, CDR1 is LNHDA, CDR2 SQIVND (reference sequence). Some clones are missing from TCRdb's copy, which holds only in-frame ones; the method was immunoSEQ multiplex PCR. The sample contains more than 13,000 clones, 80% of which appear only once. Blood was sampled at baseline, cycle 4 day 1, and cycle 7 day 1. Points on this clone: Its specificity is not known.

Study-wide findings and caveats: The expanded peripheral T cells' antigen specificity was not determined. In a subset of nonresponders, normalized T-cell clonal expansion was also low. Among the lowest levels of clonal expansion were found in partial responders at 0.1-3.0 mg/kg.

The source was CD4+ or CD8+ T cells sorted from blood, collected in a trial of the OX40 agonist ivuxolimab. V and J are TRBV19 and TRBJ1-6; no definite D call. The TCR originated in an adult with an advanced solid tumor such as melanoma, head and neck, liver or kidney cancer. As DNA, the CDR3 is TGTGCCAGTAGTCCCGAGGTTGGGAATTCACCCCTCCACTTT. Translated: CASSPEVGNSPLHF.